Following are 24 T cell receptor beta chains from one sample sequenced in a study of blood T cells in healthy people across ages. A second 7 to 11 cycle PCR used barcoded and J-beta primers. TCRdb redid the calling of the 5' RACE reads with MiXCR, one entry per CDR3 protein. The table records some 1,000,000 distinct CDR3 sequences, roughly 24% of them present only once. This sample was shared with a second study, whose subject was T cells of mothers and their children.

The source material was blood. The receptors stem from a girl aged 2 to 10 in good health.

This chain uses TRBV4-1 with TRBJ2-2, with D possibly being TRBD2 (6 bases). CDR3 length: 20 amino acids. In germline, CDR1 is MGHRA, CDR2 YSYEKL. V lost 1 base and J lost 0, with 21 bases in between. CDR3: CASSQVGWGGGESNTGELFF. The CDR3 DNA follows: TGCGCCAGCAGCCAAGTTGGTTGGGGCGGCGGGGAATCGAACACCGGGGAGCTGTTTTTT.

There are a few counts of this clonotype. The genes are TRBV20-1 and TRBJ2-1; perhaps TRBD2 as D (6 bases). The germline gives CDR1 DFQATT, CDR2 SNEGSKA (reference sequence). With 0 bases removed from V and 7 bases from J, the gap between germline ends came to 13 bases. The CDR3 contains 14 residues. CDR3 DNA sequence: TGCAGTGCTAGAGATCTGCGGGACCCAAATGAGCAGTTCTTC. Translated, it gives CSARDLRDPNEQFF.

The chain is built from TRBV20-1 and TRBJ2-1; D is uncertain. There are 12 residues in the CDR3. The germline CDR1 and CDR2 sequences are DFQATT and SNEGSKA (reference sequence). Deletions cut 4 bases from V and 11 bases from J, with 15 bases between. CDR3 protein: CSATALRVKQFF. In nucleotides, the CDR3 is TGCAGTGCTACGGCACTTCGGGTTAAGCAGTTCTTC.

This clonotype was recorded a few times. The gene calls are TRBV28 and TRBJ2-2; D is unresolved. Germline V gene sequence: CDR1 MDHEN, CDR2 SYDVKM. There are 15 residues in the CDR3. V was clipped by 4 bases and J by 7 bases, with 16 bases between them. CDR3 region: CASSSTINVVGELFF. DNA of the CDR3: TGTGCCAGCAGTTCAACAATCAACGTGGTCGGGGAGCTGTTTTTT.

As concerns this clonotype: A much more abundant neighbour one base away suggests this may be a read error. The chain combines TRBV20-1 with TRBJ2-5; 7 positions match TRBD2. This CDR3 contains 14 residues. Germline CDR1 reads DFQATT; CDR2 reads SNEGSKA (reference sequence). This CDR3 reads CSARAGGGQETRYF. The CDR3 coding sequence is TGCAGTGCTAGAGCGGGAGGAGGACAAGAGACCCGGTACTTC.

This clonotype was detected only once. V and J are TRBV21-1 and TRBJ1-2; TRBD1 reflects the table's D call only, with no check against the DNA. TRBV21-1 is given as a pseudogene. The CDR3 is 14 residues long. This CDR3 is CASSKAGGSYGYTF. As DNA, the CDR3 is TGTGCCAGCAGCAAGGCAGGGGGGAGCTATGGCTACACCTTC.

This clonotype showed up just a few times. The chain uses TRBV20-1 and TRBJ2-3; 7 bases agree with TRBD2. Germline values: CDR1 DFQATT, CDR2 SNEGSKA (reference sequence). J was trimmed by 6 bases and V by 8 bases; bases with no gene match: 11. The CDR3 is 13 amino acids. CDR3 residues: CSTNYMGGDTQYF. In DNA form, the CDR3 reads TGCAGTACTAACTATATGGGAGGGGATACGCAGTATTTT.

In this sample, this clonotype turned up a few times. The rearrangement uses TRBV13 and TRBJ2-7, with 8 bases matching TRBD2. The trim removed 8 bases at V and 0 bases at J, leaving 9 bases unmatched. The CDR3 is 15 amino acids. CDR1 is PRHDT, CDR2 FYEKMQ, per germline (reference sequence). This chain's CDR3 is CASSHWREVSYEQYF. CDR3 coding DNA: TGTGCCAGCTCTCACTGGCGGGAGGTCTCCTACGAGCAGTACTTC.

This clonotype was detected only a few times. The V and J genes are TRBV7-9 and TRBJ2-5; 8 nucleotides agree with TRBD2. CDR1 is SEHNR, CDR2 FQNEAQ, per germline (reference sequence). The V segment lost 7 bases and the J segment 3 bases; nucleotides outside the gene matches: 7. The CDR3 is 14 amino acids. This CDR3 is CASITAGGEETQYF. The DNA of the CDR3 is TGTGCCAGCATCACGGCGGGGGGCGAAGAGACCCAGTACTTC.

The chain carries TRBV28 and TRBJ2-7, with D tentatively TRBD2 (5 bases). Germline-derived CDR1 and CDR2 are MDHEN and SYDVKM. This CDR3 comprises 15 residues. The V end was cut by 1 base, the J end by 5 bases, with 15 bases between. CDR3 DNA: TGTGCCAGCAGTTTATTTGGGGAGAGGGATAACGAGCAGTACTTC. This translates into CASSLFGERDNEQYF.

This clonotype has only a few counts. J is TRBJ2-6 and V is TRBV5-1; D could derive from TRBD1 or TRBD2 (6 bases each). CDR3 size: 17 residues. CDR1 SGHRS and CDR2 YFSETQ come from the germline V gene. Trimming cost V 0 bases and J 3 bases, with 13 bases left between them. The CDR3 reads CASSLEGGIDGANVLTF. The CDR3 nucleotides read TGCGCCAGCAGCTTGGAGGGGGGCATAGATGGGGCCAACGTCCTGACTTTC.

This clonotype was detected a few times. The gene calls are TRBV6-6 and TRBJ2-5; 8 bases map to TRBD2. The V gene's germline CDR1 is MNHNY and CDR2 SVGAGI (reference sequence). The CDR3 is 13 residues long. After removal of 10 bases from V and 6 bases from J, the junction contained 10 bases not matched to a gene. The CDR3 DNA reads TGTGCCACAGATTCCGGGACTAGAAAGACCCAGTACTTC. Translated: CATDSGTRKTQYF.

The CDR3 loop is CASPTAGQGVEETQYF. The CDR3 DNA reads TGCGCCAGCCCGACCGCGGGACAGGGGGTTGAGGAGACCCAGTACTTC. V and J are TRBV5-1 and TRBJ2-5, with 11 positions matching TRBD1. The CDR3 sequence is 16 residues long. The ends lost 7 bases at V and 5 bases at J; junction bases unmatched: 13. Germline V gives CDR1 SGHRS, CDR2 YFSETQ.

This clonotype has more than one count but fewer than ten. The chain joins TRBV20-1 to TRBJ2-5; no clear D. The CDR3 sequence is 13 residues long. Trimming removed 6 bases at V and 2 bases at J, with 13 bases between. Germline V CDR1 and CDR2: DFQATT, SNEGSKA (reference sequence). The CDR3: CSALTYSQETQYF. The CDR3 DNA sequence: TGCAGTGCCCTGACGTACTCTCAAGAGACCCAGTACTTC.

The V gene is TRBV20-1, the J gene TRBJ2-1; the D gene is possibly TRBD2 (5 bases). The CDR3 is made up of 15 amino acids. V gave up 5 bases and J gave up 2 bases, with 16 bases separating them. CDR1 and CDR2 from the germline V gene are DFQATT and SNEGSKA (reference sequence). The CDR3: CSAAKLGSAYNEQFF. The CDR3 DNA reads as TGCAGTGCTGCTAAACTAGGTTCGGCCTACAATGAGCAGTTCTTC.

The chain has TRBV3-1 and TRBJ2-4; TRBD2 agrees at 7 bases. V was pared by 2 bases and J by 7 bases, with 8 bases of the junction left unmatched. The CDR3 consists of 15 residues. The germline V gene encodes CDR1 LGHDT and CDR2 YNNKEL (reference sequence). The CDR3: CASSQRGGVWNIQYF. The CDR3 bases are TGTGCCAGCAGCCAACGTGGGGGGGTATGGAACATTCAGTACTTC.

The V gene is TRBV10-2, the J gene TRBJ1-4; D remains unclear. The CDR3 spans 14 residues. Germline V gives CDR1 WSHSY, CDR2 SAAADI. V lost 4 bases, J lost 5 bases, and 11 bases lay in between. CDR3 sequence: CASSGPIENEKLFF. CDR3 bases: TGCGCCAGCAGTGGACCTATTGAGAATGAAAAACTGTTTTTT.

This clonotype was found a few times. This sequence joins TRBV20-1 and TRBJ2-5; 8 bases fit TRBD2. The end of the DNA aligns better with TRBJ2-7, so the J call may be wrong. The germline CDR1 and CDR2 sequences are DFQATT and SNEGSKA (reference sequence). This CDR3 comprises 13 residues. CDR3 bases: TGCAGTGCTGGTAGCGGGACTGTCTACGAGCAGTACTTC. This translates into CSAGSGTVYEQYF.

The CDR3 coding sequence is TGCAGTGCTAGAGGGGTAGCGGGAGTAATCAATGAGCAGTTCTTC. Its translation is CSARGVAGVINEQFF. The chain carries TRBV20-1 and TRBJ2-5; 9 bases align to TRBD2. The DNA end lines up better with TRBJ2-1; the J call may be wrong. The germline gives CDR1 DFQATT, CDR2 SNEGSKA (reference sequence). The CDR3 runs to 15 residues.

The table lists this clonotype with a few counts. V gene TRBV11-2 combines with J gene TRBJ1-1; D may be TRBD1 (6 bases). Germline V lookup: CDR1 SGHAT, CDR2 FQNNGV. This CDR3 is built from 13 residues. With 8 bases removed from V and 1 base from J, the gap between germline ends came to 11 bases. The CDR3 DNA follows: TGTGCCAGCCAGGGGTGGTGGAACACTGAAGCTTTCTTT. Encoded protein: CASQGWWNTEAFF.

The chain couples TRBV29-1 to TRBJ2-7, with D possibly being TRBD1 (5 bases). The CDR3 sequence is 12 residues long. The germline V and J ends were trimmed by 4 bases and 1 base, with 8 bases remaining between them. CDR1 and CDR2 (germline): SQVTM, ANQGSEA. The CDR3 DNA reads TGCAGCGTTGGTAGACAGTCCTACGAGCAGTACTTC. Residues: CSVGRQSYEQYF.

This clonotype has at least ten counts. The chain recombines TRBV29-1 with TRBJ2-7; 10 bases fit TRBD1. This CDR3 is 13 amino acids long. The germline V gene encodes CDR1 SQVTM and CDR2 ANQGSEA. With V trimmed by 3 bases and J by 3 bases, 2 bases remained unmatched. The CDR3 DNA is TGCAGCGTTGAGGACAGGGGGAGCTACGAGCAGTACTTC. This translates into CSVEDRGSYEQYF.

This clonotype was seen only a few times. The chain recombines TRBV6-6 with TRBJ2-7; no firm D call. The CDR3 covers 11 residues. In germline, CDR1 is MNHNY, CDR2 SVGAGI (reference sequence). The V and J ends lost 3 bases and 6 bases respectively, with 6 bases between them. The CDR3 sequence is CASSYIGEQYF. As DNA, the CDR3 is TGTGCCAGCAGTTATATCGGCGAGCAGTACTTC.

This chain links TRBV29-1 with TRBJ2-3; 9 positions match TRBD2. The germline gives CDR1 SQVTM, CDR2 ANQGSEA. V lost 5 bases and J lost 6; bases outside the gene matches: 6. The CDR3 extends over 13 amino acids. CDR3 nucleotides: TGCAGCGTTAGCGGGAGGTTTTTGGATACGCAGTATTTT. Its translation is CSVSGRFLDTQYF.